This T cell receptor beta chain was retrieved from a study of somatic mutations in cytotoxic T cells in rheumatoid arthritis. General study points: With age, CD8+ clonality increased in rheumatoid arthritis patients, whereas no such increase appeared in healthy controls.

A remark on this clone: What it binds is unknown.

Isolation of the CD4+ and CD8+ populations was accomplished via positive magnetic bead selection, with purity assessed by flow cytometry. Clones were sequenced by immunoSEQ multiplex PCR, and TCRdb holds only the in-frame ones, with some missing. The data hold 15,000 to 20,000 clones, with over 80% observed a single time. After removal of 3 bases from V and 4 bases from J, the junction contained 2 bases not matched to a gene. The CDR3 is 13 amino acids. Germline V lookup: CDR1 MDHEN, CDR2 SYDVKM. Material for sequencing was CD8+ T cells sorted from blood. The receptor was isolated from a man younger than 35 with rheumatoid arthritis. The gene calls are TRBV28 and TRBJ1-2; 7 bases are shared with TRBD1. The CDR3, as DNA: TGTGCCAGCAGTTTTTCAGGGGGCTATGGCTACACCTTC. This sequence encodes CASSFSGGYGYTF.